A selection of T cell receptor beta chains follows, all from one sample in a study of T-cell memory formation after mild COVID-19. TCRdb re-analysed the 5' RACE reads in MiXCR, keeping a single row per CDR3 protein. Of under 250,000 distinct CDR3 sequences detected, approximately 10% appear once; the ten largest clones hold just over 3%. The sequencing input was PBMCs or a T cell subset sorted from them (not recorded which). The receptors come from a man younger than 35 who had mild COVID-19 (a few samples of this study predate the infection). Cell type and time point are not known. CDR3s include the opening cysteine and the closing phenylalanine or tryptophan. The D gene is left open where the match is weak. Size is omitted from some rows. Given values are once, few, many or a class for expanded clones.

>TRBJ2-1|16|.|.|TRBV28
TGTGCCAGCAGTTTAATACCGGGGGGCTCGTACAATGAGCAGTTCTTC
CASSLIPGGSYNEQFF
>TRBJ2-1|17|few|TRBD2|TRBV7-2
TGTGCCAGCAGCTTAGGATCGCGACTAGCCCCCGACAATGAGCAGTTCTTC
CASSLGSRLAPDNEQFF
>TRBJ2-5|16|.|TRBD2|TRBV7-2
TGTGCCAGCAGCTTAGCCGGGAGGTACTCGGGGGAGACCCAGTACTTC
CASSLAGRYSGETQYF
>TRBJ1-1|13|few|TRBD1|TRBV29-1
TGCAGCGTTGTCACCGGACAGGGCACTGAAGCTTTCTTT
CSVVTGQGTEAFF
>TRBJ1-1|14|few|.|TRBV21-1
TGTGCCAGCAGCCTTAACCACAGGGACACTGAAGCTTTCTTT
CASSLNHRDTEAFF
>TRBJ1-4|16|.|.|TRBV6-6
TGTGCCAGCAGCCGCCGTTGGGGGACTGTTAATGAAAAACTGTTTTTT
CASSRRWGTVNEKLFF
>TRBJ1-5|15|.|.|TRBV6-6
TGTGCCTGCCGCGGGTGGGAGTCTAGCAATCAGCCCCAGCATTTT
CACRGWESSNQPQHF
>TRBJ1-2|14|.|.|TRBV11-2
TGTGCCAGCAGCGAACCCCCAGGGGCTTATGGCTACACCTTC
CASSEPPGAYGYTF
>TRBJ2-1|14|.|.|TRBV6-1
TGTGCCAGCAGTGCCTTAGGGGTTAACAATGAGCAGTTCTTC
CASSALGVNNEQFF
>TRBJ2-5|13|many|.|TRBV10-3
TGTGCCATCAGTGAGGCGGTAAAAGAGACCCAGTACTTC
CAISEAVKETQYF
>TRBJ1-1|11|.|.|TRBV20-1
TGCAGTGCTAGAGTGGTTACTGAAGCTTTCTTT
CSARVVTEAFF
>TRBJ2-4|12|many|.|TRBV3-1
TGTGCCAGCAGCCATTCAGCGAACATTCAGTACTTC
CASSHSANIQYF
>TRBJ2-6|17|.|.|TRBV11-2
TGTGCCAGCAGCTTGGTCTTTTGGGGAACTGGGGCCAACGTCCTGACTTTC
CASSLVFWGTGANVLTF
>TRBJ2-4|14|.|.|TRBV7-9
TGTGCCAGCAGCTATGGGCCACGGCGGGACATTCAGTACTTC
CASSYGPRRDIQYF
>TRBJ2-1|13|many|.|TRBV7-2
TGTGCCAGCAGCTACGATCCAGGCAATGAGCAGTTCTTC
CASSYDPGNEQFF
>TRBJ1-1|16|few|.|TRBV7-8
TGTGCCAGCAGCTTAGGGGCGATAACAATGAACACTGAAGCTTTCTTT
CASSLGAITMNTEAFF
>TRBJ2-3|16|.|TRBD1|TRBV6-1
TGTGCCAGCAGTCTAAGGAGCCGGGACAGGGAAGATACGCAGTATTTT
CASSLRSRDREDTQYF
>TRBJ2-5|15|few|.|TRBV5-1
TGCGCCAGCAGCTTGGTACGAACCCTGGGAGAGACCCAGTACTTC
CASSLVRTLGETQYF
>TRBJ2-6|18|few|.|TRBV20-1
TGCAGTGCTATTCCCCCGGGACGCATCGTCTCTGGGGCCAACGTCCTGACTTTC
CSAIPPGRIVSGANVLTF
>TRBJ2-2|13|.|.|TRBV12-3/TRBV12-4
TGTGCCAGCAGTTACAGGGCGGCGGGGGAGCTGTTTTTT
CASSYRAAGELFF
>TRBJ2-1|13|few|.|TRBV15
TGTGCCACCAGCAGAGATGTGGACAATGAGCAGTTCTTC
CATSRDVDNEQFF
>TRBJ2-5|15|few|.|TRBV7-7
TGTGCTAGCAGCTTGGGTGGGTCCGGGGCAGAGACCCAGTACTTC
CASSLGGSGAETQYF
>TRBJ1-2|15|.|.|TRBV15
TGTGCCACCACCCCCCAGGGACTTTCGGGCTATGGCTACACCTTC
CATTPQGLSGYGYTF
>TRBJ1-5|18|.|TRBD1|TRBV7-3
TGTGCCAGCAGCTTAAATCCGGGACAGATGTATAGCAATCAGCCCCAGCATTTT
CASSLNPGQMYSNQPQHF
>TRBJ2-1|15|many|TRBD1|TRBV10-3
TGTGCCACCGAGATCGGACAGGGGCTTTACAATGAGCAGTTCTTC
CATEIGQGLYNEQFF
>TRBJ2-5|14|.|.|TRBV7-7
TGTGCTAGCAGCATCCGGGACGGAGGGGAGACCCAGTACTTC
CASSIRDGGETQYF
>TRBJ2-3|18|few|.|TRBV7-3
TGTGCCAGCAGCTTAAGGGGGGACTCACGCCGAGGCACAGATACGCAGTATTTT
CASSLRGDSRRGTDTQYF
>TRBJ2-3|15|.|.|TRBV3-1
TGTGCCAGCAGCCAAGGCGGCCCTGGATCTGGTACGCAGTATTTT
CASSQGGPGSGTQYF
>TRBJ1-4|14|.|TRBD1|TRBV27
TGTGCCAGCGGGGAGAGACAGGGTAATGAAAAACTGTTTTTT
CASGERQGNEKLFF
>TRBJ2-5|16|few|.|TRBV6-5
TGTGCCAGCAGTTACTCCCCTAATAGCAGACAAGAGACCCAGTACTTC
CASSYSPNSRQETQYF
>TRBJ2-3|15|few|.|TRBV28
TGTGCCAGCAGTCCCCCCATGGGGCCCACAGATACGCAGTATTTT
CASSPPMGPTDTQYF
>TRBJ2-3|14|.|.|TRBV20-1
TGCAGTGCTGCAATCTGGGGGGTCACAGATACGCAGTATTTT
CSAAIWGVTDTQYF
>TRBJ1-1|16|.|.|TRBV12-3/TRBV12-4
TGTGCCAGCAGCCCCCGGGGGAGGGTTACGAACACTGAAGCTTTCTTT
CASSPRGRVTNTEAFF
>TRBJ1-2|13|.|.|TRBV29-1
TGCAGCGTAGAACCTGGACTTAAGAGCAGCTACACCTTC
CSVEPGLKSSYTF
>TRBJ1-3|15|.|.|TRBV5-1
TGCGCCAGCAGCGGGGACGGACAATCTGGAAACACCATATATTTT
CASSGDGQSGNTIYF
>TRBJ2-5|14|.|TRBD2|TRBV12-3/TRBV12-4
TGTGCCAGCAGTCCGGGACTAGCCCAAGAGACCCAGTACTTC
CASSPGLAQETQYF
>TRBJ1-2|13|.|.|TRBV10-3
TGTGCCATCAGGACACAAGTGAACTATGGCTACACCTTC
CAIRTQVNYGYTF
>TRBJ1-4|14|few|.|TRBV12-3/TRBV12-4
TGTGCCAGCAGTCGGGGGCGCGCGTATGAAAAACTGTTTTTT
CASSRGRAYEKLFF
>TRBJ1-6|15|few|.|TRBV5-1
TGCGCCAGCAGCTTGGCCGGGGGGGATCGGTCACCCCTCCACTTT
CASSLAGGDRSPLHF
>TRBJ2-5|13|many|TRBD1|TRBV29-1
TGCAGCACCAACAGGGGGACTGGTGAGACCCAGTACTTC
CSTNRGTGETQYF
>TRBJ1-6|17|many|.|TRBV6-2/TRBV6-3
TGTGCCAGCAGACCGTCCGGAGGTGCCGGAATAAATTCACCCCTCCACTTT
CASRPSGGAGINSPLHF
>TRBJ2-1|15|.|TRBD1|TRBV5-4
TGTGCCAGCAGCACCCGGGACAGGGTATACAATGAGCAGTTCTTC
CASSTRDRVYNEQFF
>TRBJ2-5|15|.|TRBD1|TRBV6-5
TGTGCCAGCGCACCGGGACAGTTGTACCAAGAGACCCAGTACTTC
CASAPGQLYQETQYF
>TRBJ2-3|12|.|.|TRBV3-1
TGTGCCAGCAGGGCCGGGGGAGATACGCAGTATTTT
CASRAGGDTQYF
>TRBJ2-7|16|.|TRBD2|TRBV9
TGTGCCAGCAGCGTAGGGTTGGGAGGGGAATCCTACGAGCAGTACTTC
CASSVGLGGESYEQYF
>TRBJ2-3|13|few|.|TRBV7-2
TGTGCCAGCAGCCGCACCCACCGGGATACGCAGTATTTT
CASSRTHRDTQYF